What follows describes a single T cell receptor (beta chain). Per-base qualities were not stored, and no clone one base away is much larger. The data were taken from a study of graft-versus-host responses after intestinal transplantation (dated by TCRdb to about 2021). Regarding the complete study: Multivisceral, liver-intestinal, or isolated intestinal transplants were received by the recipients. Graft-versus-host and host-versus-graft alloreactive T cell clones were tracked in the graft, circulation and bone marrow after intestinal transplantation using bulk TCR-beta CDR3 sequencing. Donor T cell macrochimerism was defined as a peak of at least 4% donor T cells among recipient peripheral blood mononuclear cells. The cohort enrolled about two dozen intestinal transplant recipients including one retransplant, and a few patients lacking pretransplant specimens were excluded. Anti-thymocyte globulin induction was given to all recipients, followed by maintenance tacrolimus and steroids for roughly 3 years. Samples from a few later patients were sequenced in-house on an Illumina MiSeq with MiXCR processing rather than by the commercial service. To identify alloreactive clones, pre-transplant mixed lymphocyte reaction products were sequenced and compared with unstimulated pre-transplant donor and recipient T cells. What the authors observed across the whole study: Conclusions were limited by the relatively low number and heterogeneity of intestinal transplant patients. In patients with donor T cell macrochimerism, the allografts had high GvH to HvG T cell clonal ratios. GvH clones were detected in recipient bone marrow, and some of these GvH clones were observed earlier in ileal mucosa or blood, consistent with an intestinal mucosal origin. Peak levels of circulating GvH clones were associated with declines in HvG clones early after transplant.

Libraries were constructed by the immunoSEQ multiplex PCR assay. For most patients, genomic DNA was isolated with the Qiagen DNeasy Blood and Tissue Kit and sent frozen to Adaptive Biotechnologies for TCR sequencing. High-throughput TCR-beta CDR3 sequencing of genomic DNA from most patients was performed by Adaptive Biotechnologies. The published analysis was carried out like this. Adaptive's ImmunoSEQ software supplied the TCR sequencing data for approximately 18 patients, while MiXCR and VDJtools were used to process a few other patients. CD4 versus CD8 sorting errors were corrected by removing sequences found in both subsets at a frequency ratio below 5:1. CDR3 nucleotide sequences shared between donor and recipient were removed because their origin could not be assigned. At least 2-fold expansion over unstimulated cells and a minimum CFSE-low frequency of 0.002% (template counts) or 0.001% (read counts) were required for clones to be classified as alloreactive. Clones detected in sequenced pre-transplant spleen, lymph node, or MLR CFSE-low populations of the donor or recipient were defined as mappable. The cumulative frequency of alloreactive clones was calculated as a percentage of all sequences, weighted by copy number. TCRdb took over this immuneACCESS table, retaining in-frame rearrangements with V and J assigned. Such tables are incomplete; in checked studies, under half of the missing clones stem from an unresolved V gene, and the remainder is unexplained. Clone size and V and J calls were adopted from that table, with D and trimming inferred from the DNA. In this sample the table shows 20,000 to 25,000 clones, approximately 33% of which occur a single time. The ten top clones hold 7.5% to 9.5% of the sample.

Interpreted using the paper, the time point label stands for: cells obtained before transplantation from donor or recipient. Mixed lymphocyte reactions plated around 200,000 CFSE-labeled pre-transplant responders with around 200,000 irradiated violet-dye-labeled stimulators and were cultured for about 6 days. Proliferating CD3+CD4+CFSE-low and CD3+CD8+CFSE-low responder cells were FACS-sorted on a BD Influx sorter after the mixed lymphocyte reaction. CDR1 and CDR2 were assigned from the germline V gene (reference sequence) as SGHNT and YYREEE. V loses 4 bases at its end and J loses 0 bases; junction bases beyond the gene matches: 9. The CDR3 numbers 16 residues from cysteine through phenylalanine. Only the CDR3 part of the read is kept: 48 bases, read in frame from the first base.

The chain uses TRBV5-4 and TRBJ2-7; TRBD1 matches 8 bases in the middle. The source of this sequence is a human patient who received an intestinal transplant. The sample was alloreactive CD8+ T cells from a mixed lymphocyte reaction culture, taken before intestinal transplant. Sample cell subset or site, as interpreted from the label and publication: CFSE-low proliferating T cells sorted from roughly 6-day pre-transplant mixed lymphocyte reaction (GvH or HvG direction). The nucleotides are TGTGCCAGCAGCGTGACAGGGGCGGGGAGCTCCTACGAGCAGTACTTC. Translated, this is CASSVTGAGSSYEQYF.